This T cell receptor beta chain was captured by sequencing in a study of blood T cell repertoires in COVID-19. Study as a whole: Specimens from acute and convalescent COVID-19 originated in the United States, Italy and Spain.

The authors' processing: Estimates of nucleated cell counts were drawn from the amplification of reference gene primers. The assay was immunoSEQ multiplex PCR, and TCRdb's table has in-frame clones only and misses some. That table furnishes V, J and clone size, whereas the DNA furnished D and trimming. The sample records 65,000 to 85,000 clones, over 75% being singletons. V was shortened by 4 bases and J by 8 bases, with 18 bases between the two germline ends. Per germline, CDR1 LGHNA and CDR2 YSLEER. The CDR3 spans 15 residues. The rearrangement uses TRBV4-3 and TRBJ1-3, with D uncertain. The receptor was derived from a human donor in a cohort sampled during active COVID-19. Sequences were obtained from peripheral blood. The CDR3 DNA is TGCGCCAGCAGCCTTTCCGGAGGGTCCGGAGACACCATATATTTT. This gives the protein CASSLSGGSGDTIYF.